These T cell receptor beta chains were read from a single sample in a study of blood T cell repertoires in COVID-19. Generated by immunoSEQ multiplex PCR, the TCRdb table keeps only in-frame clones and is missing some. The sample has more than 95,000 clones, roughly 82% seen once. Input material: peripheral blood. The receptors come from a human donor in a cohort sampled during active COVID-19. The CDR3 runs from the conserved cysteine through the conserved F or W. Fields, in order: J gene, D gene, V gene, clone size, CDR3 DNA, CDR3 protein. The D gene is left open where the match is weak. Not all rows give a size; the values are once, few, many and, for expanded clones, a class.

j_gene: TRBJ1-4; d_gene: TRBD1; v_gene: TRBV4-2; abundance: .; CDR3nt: TGTGCCAGCAGCCGAGACAGGGGTAGGGGTGAAAAACTGTTTTTT; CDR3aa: CASSRDRGRGEKLFF
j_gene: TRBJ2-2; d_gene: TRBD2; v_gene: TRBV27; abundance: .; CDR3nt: TGTGCCAGCAGGACTAGCGGGGGTACCGGGGAGCTGTTTTTT; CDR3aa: CASRTSGGTGELFF
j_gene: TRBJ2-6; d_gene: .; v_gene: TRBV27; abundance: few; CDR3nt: TGTGCCAGCAGTAAGCCCGTTACGGGTACTGGGGCCAACGTCCTGACTTTC; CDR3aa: CASSKPVTGTGANVLTF
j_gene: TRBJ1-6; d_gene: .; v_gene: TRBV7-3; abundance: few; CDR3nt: TGTGCCAGCAGCTTAGAGGCAGGGTCGCATTCACCCCTCCACTTT; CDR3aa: CASSLEAGSHSPLHF
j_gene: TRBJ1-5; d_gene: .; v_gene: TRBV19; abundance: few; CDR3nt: TGTGCCAGTAGTCCTCCGGGAGGGTTGGGCAATCAGCCCCAGCATTTT; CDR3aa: CASSPPGGLGNQPQHF
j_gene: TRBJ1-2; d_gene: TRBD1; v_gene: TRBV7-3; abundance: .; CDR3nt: TGTGCCAGCAGCGCCGGGACAGGGAGGGACTATGGCTACACCTTC; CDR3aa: CASSAGTGRDYGYTF
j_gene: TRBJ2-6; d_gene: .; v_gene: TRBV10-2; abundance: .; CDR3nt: TGCGCCAGCAGCCCAGCGGATTCCTCTGGGGCCAACGTCCTGACTTTC; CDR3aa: CASSPADSSGANVLTF
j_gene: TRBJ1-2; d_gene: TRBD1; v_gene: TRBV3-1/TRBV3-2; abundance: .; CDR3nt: TGTGCCAGCAGCCAAGAAGGGGACAGGAAAGTATATGGCTACACCTTC; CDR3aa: CASSQEGDRKVYGYTF
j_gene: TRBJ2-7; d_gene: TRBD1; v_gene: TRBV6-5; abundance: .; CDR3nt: TGTGCCACCGGGACAGGGAGTCCCTACGAGCAGTACTTC; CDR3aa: CATGTGSPYEQYF
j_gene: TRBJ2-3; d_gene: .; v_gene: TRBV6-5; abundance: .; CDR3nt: TGTGCCAGCCTATGGTCGGGGGTGAACACAGATACGCAGTATTTT; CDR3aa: CASLWSGVNTDTQYF
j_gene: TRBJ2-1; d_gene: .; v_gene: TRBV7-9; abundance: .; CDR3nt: TGTGCCAGCAGCTTAGTTTGGAGGAAGGAGGACAATGAGCAGTTCTTC; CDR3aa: CASSLVWRKEDNEQFF
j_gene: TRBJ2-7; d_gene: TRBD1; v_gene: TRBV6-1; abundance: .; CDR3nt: TGTGCCAGCAGTGACCGGGACAGGAGCTCCTACGAGCAGTACTTC; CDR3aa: CASSDRDRSSYEQYF
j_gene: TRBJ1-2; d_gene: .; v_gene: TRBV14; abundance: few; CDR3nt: TGTGCCAGCAGCCAACAGACTAACTATGGCTACACCTTC; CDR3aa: CASSQQTNYGYTF
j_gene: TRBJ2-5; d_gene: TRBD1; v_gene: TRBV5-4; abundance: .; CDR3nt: TGTGCCAGCAGCCTGGGACAGCAAGAGACCCAGTACTTC; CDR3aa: CASSLGQQETQYF
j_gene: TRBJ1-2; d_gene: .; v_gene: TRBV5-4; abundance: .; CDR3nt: TGTGCCAGCAGCTTGTTCGGGGCTAACTATGGCTACACCTTC; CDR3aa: CASSLFGANYGYTF
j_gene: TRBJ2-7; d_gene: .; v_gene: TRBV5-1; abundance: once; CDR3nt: TGCGCCAGCAGCTCTAACCGGGGAGAGCAGTACTTC; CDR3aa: CASSSNRGEQYF
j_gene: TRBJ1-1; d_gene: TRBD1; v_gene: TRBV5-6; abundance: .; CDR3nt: TGTGCCAGCAGCTTGACCCAGGGGGCGCGTCGCACTGAAGCTTTCTTT; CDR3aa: CASSLTQGARRTEAFF
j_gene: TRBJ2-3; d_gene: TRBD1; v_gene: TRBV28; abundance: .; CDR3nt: TGTGCCAGCAGTACCCCAACCGGGACAGGGGGCGCAGGTACGCAGTATTTT; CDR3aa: CASSTPTGTGGAGTQYF
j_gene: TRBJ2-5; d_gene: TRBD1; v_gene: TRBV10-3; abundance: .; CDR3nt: TGTGCCATCAGGCCCGGGACAGGGCAAGAGACCCAGTACTTC; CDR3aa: CAIRPGTGQETQYF
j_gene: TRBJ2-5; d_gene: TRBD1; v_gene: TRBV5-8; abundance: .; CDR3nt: TGTGCCAGCAGCCCCGGACAGGGCCAAGAGACCCAGTACTTC; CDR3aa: CASSPGQGQETQYF
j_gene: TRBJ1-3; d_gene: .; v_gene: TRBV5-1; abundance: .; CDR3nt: TGCGCCAGCAGCTTGGGAGCATCTGGAAACACCATATATTTT; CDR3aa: CASSLGASGNTIYF
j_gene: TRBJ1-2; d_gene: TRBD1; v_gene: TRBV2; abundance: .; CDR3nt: TGTGCCAGCAGTGATGACAGGGGGCTGGGCTACACCTTC; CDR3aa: CASSDDRGLGYTF
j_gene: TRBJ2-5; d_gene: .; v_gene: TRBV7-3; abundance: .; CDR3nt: TGTGCCAGCAGCCCAGGGTTTAGCGGAAAAGAGACCCAGTACTTC; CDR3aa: CASSPGFSGKETQYF
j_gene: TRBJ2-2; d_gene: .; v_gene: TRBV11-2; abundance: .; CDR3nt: TGTGCCAGCAGCTTAAGGGGGGGCACCGGGGAGCTGTTTTTT; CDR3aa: CASSLRGGTGELFF
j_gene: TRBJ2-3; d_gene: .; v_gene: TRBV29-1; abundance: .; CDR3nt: TGCAGCGGCAGAACAGGGACAGATACGCAGTATTTT; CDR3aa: CSGRTGTDTQYF
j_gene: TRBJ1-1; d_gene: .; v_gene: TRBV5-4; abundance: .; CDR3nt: TGTGCCAGCAGCATACCGACAGGGAACACTGAAGCTTTCTTT; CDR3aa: CASSIPTGNTEAFF
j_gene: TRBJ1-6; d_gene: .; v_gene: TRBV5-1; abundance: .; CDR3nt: TGCGCCAGCAGTATCGGTTATAATTCACCCCTCCACTTT; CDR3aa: CASSIGYNSPLHF
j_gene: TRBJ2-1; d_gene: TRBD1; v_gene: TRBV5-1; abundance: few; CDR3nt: TGCGCCAGCAGCACCGAGGGGGGACAGGTAAACAATGAGCAGTTCTTC; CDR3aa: CASSTEGGQVNNEQFF
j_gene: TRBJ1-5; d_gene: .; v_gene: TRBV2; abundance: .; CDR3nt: TGTGCCAGCGGGAGCAGTCAAAGCAATCAGCCCCAGCATTTT; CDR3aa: CASGSSQSNQPQHF
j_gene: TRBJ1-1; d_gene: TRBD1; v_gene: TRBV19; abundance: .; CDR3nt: TGTGCCAGTAGCCGACAGGGGAACACTGAAGCTTTCTTT; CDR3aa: CASSRQGNTEAFF
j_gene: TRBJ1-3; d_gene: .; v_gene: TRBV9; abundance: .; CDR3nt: TGTGCCAGCAGCGTTTCGGGTACAAGCTCTGGAAACACCATATATTTT; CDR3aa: CASSVSGTSSGNTIYF
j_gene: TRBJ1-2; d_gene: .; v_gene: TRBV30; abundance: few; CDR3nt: TGTGCCTGGAGTTTTAGTAGTGGCTACACCTTC; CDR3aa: CAWSFSSGYTF
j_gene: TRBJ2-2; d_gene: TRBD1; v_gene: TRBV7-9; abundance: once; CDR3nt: TGTGCCAGCAGGGAGACAGGGATTAGTACCGGGGAGCTGTTTTTT; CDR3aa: CASRETGISTGELFF
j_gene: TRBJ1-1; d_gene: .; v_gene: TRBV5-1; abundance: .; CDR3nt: TGCGCCAGCAGCTCGGGGGGCTGGGGAACTGAAGCTTTCTTT; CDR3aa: CASSSGGWGTEAFF
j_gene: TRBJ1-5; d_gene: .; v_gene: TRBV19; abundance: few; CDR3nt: TGTGCCAGTAGTATCCGGTCCGGGGTGGGCAATAGCAATCAGCCCCAGCATTTT; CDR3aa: CASSIRSGVGNSNQPQHF
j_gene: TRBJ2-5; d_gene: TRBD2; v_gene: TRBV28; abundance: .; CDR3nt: TGTGCCAGCAGTTTATTGCAGCGGGGGAGGGAGACCCAGTACTTC; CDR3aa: CASSLLQRGRETQYF
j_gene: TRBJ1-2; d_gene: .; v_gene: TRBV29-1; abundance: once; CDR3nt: TGCAGCGTTGAAGGGCAGGGAGGCTATGGCTACACCTTC; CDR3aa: CSVEGQGGYGYTF